This T cell receptor beta chain was captured by sequencing in a study of cytomegalovirus exposure and HLA in healthy donors (TCRdb year 2017). In terms of the full investigation: An earlier analysis of roughly 610 of the donors reported about 300 Gb of sequence data and roughly 120 million unique TCR beta sequences obtained from roughly 180 million T cells. HLA typing included class I and class II loci at four-digit resolution. Rather than drawing on any new phenotypic data, the later analysis identified candidate immune exposures from TCR beta sequences and the way those sequences occurred across donors. About 280 gigabases of sequencing data and approximately 85 million unique TCR sequences were included in an early release covering about 600 HLA-typed donors. Along with the roughly 670-subject first cohort, a separate validation cohort of over 90 different subjects was used. Among around 400 genotyped donors of the cohort, an average of around 250,000 unique TCR beta nucleotide sequences was sequenced per donor, of which about 18% were non-productive. Donor age, sex, ethnicity and CMV serostatus were compiled alongside the repertoire data. A handful of DR-DQ haplotypes were treated as single units for association and clustering because of strong linkage in the cohort. Of the 300 to 500 genotyped donors, roughly 80% were placed in the genetic ancestry cluster associated with self-reported Caucasian donors. An earlier analysis of about 600 of the donors used high-throughput TCR beta sequencing to judge whether each TCR beta V gene segment behaved as functional or pseudogenic. The study was designed to test whether signatures of past pathogen exposure could be identified by cataloging public T cell receptors. The study used immunosequencing to profile the T cell repertoires of under 700 subjects and linked those repertoires to cytomegalovirus serostatus. The number of typed donors differed by locus: roughly 629-640 for A, B, C, DRB1 and DQB1; approximately 540 for DQA1; 606 for DPA1; and approximately 450 for DPB1. In a later analysis, previously published TCR beta repertoires from about 670 donors were re-analyzed and high-resolution HLA genotyping was added so that TCR occurrence patterns could be studied. All discovery cohort repertoires had been generated using a single sequencing platform. High-throughput TCR immunosequencing, statistical association of individual TCRs with disease status, and machine learning were combined to predict cytomegalovirus infection status. A later genetic analysis used genome-wide SNP genotypes for 398 of the 666 donors, treating that subset as a discovery cohort. What the study reported, not specific to this receptor: When HLA alleles, especially DR and DQ, strongly co-occurred, TCR associations were difficult to assign to individual alleles. The 87-base-pair reads could not distinguish some IMGT-functional V segments, including TRBV6-2 and TRBV6-3, so those segments were excluded. Because some donors lacked HLA typing at each locus, the association tests relied only on the typed subset. A further reported finding was that TCR beta sequences accurately predicted the HLA-A and HLA-B alleles for most subjects in the first cohort. Because counts were too low, 15 to 20 rarely observed V segments, including chromosome 9 orphons, were excluded from the earlier analysis of 587 of the donors. Broadly in line with IMGT annotations, most TCR beta V segments showed up in productive rearrangements about 90% or about 30% of the time in an earlier analysis of several hundred of the donors. It was suggested by the authors that the approach could potentially be generalized to other disease states and immunological phenotypes. A cluster of highly shared sequence variants was judged likely to represent a technical artifact of the sequencing pipeline. CMV serostatus was the only immune exposure information available for the cohort. In vitro tests confirmed that three of the cytomegalovirus-associated TCR beta chains recognize cytomegalovirus antigens. In a later analysis, HLA-associated TCR beta chains showed more clonal expansion and lower generation probabilities than non-associated chains that were equally common. The study listed 150 to 200 TCR beta chains as associated with cytomegalovirus. The presence/absence analyses assumed that sequencing depth was roughly uniform across donors, and that assumption may not be true. According to a later analysis, TCR association rates differed among HLA loci, with DRB1 alleles showing the most associated TCRs and HLA-C alleles showing the fewest. In a later analysis, most CMV-associated TCR beta chains were found to appear HLA-restricted, with HLA associations seemingly driven largely by CMV exposure. In a later analysis, several top co-occurrence clusters were reported to appear linked to parvovirus B19, influenza, CMV and Epstein-Barr virus. While some public TCRs were present in many individuals, most TCR sequences turned up only very rarely across donors. Correlated functional status among segregating V segments might reflect linkage disequilibrium, but an unknown experimental factor could not be ruled out. In a later genetic analysis, a missense DCLRE1C variant was associated with V-gene and J-gene trimming of TCR beta chains, and the association was replicated in an independent cohort. In this cohort, only TCR beta chains were sequenced, and detectable features were limited by the absence of alpha or paired-chain data. Specific HLA alleles were associated with over 15,000 TCR beta sequences at a false discovery rate of 0.05 in a later analysis. A later genetic analysis reported fewer N-insertions in productive TCRs among donors in an Asian-associated ancestry cluster than the roughly 700-donor mean. Cytomegalovirus status was reported to be diagnosed by the classifier with high specificity and sensitivity in both the original and validation cohorts.

Comments on this clone: Its cognate antigen has yet to be identified. No per-base quality is available; no much larger clone lies one base away.

The cohort consisted of approximately 690 healthy bone marrow donors. At the time of sampling, every cohort member was nominally healthy, though immune exposures that went unrecorded were likely present. The donor was CMV seropositive and belonged to the group of about 290 seropositive cohort members. Each donor provided a peripheral blood sample, and peripheral blood mononuclear cells were used for TCR beta sequencing. The Qiagen DNeasy Blood Extraction Kit was used to extract genomic DNA from the blood cell samples. Libraries were constructed by the immunoSEQ multiplex PCR assay. A mixture of 60 forward primers for TCR Vbeta segments and 13 reverse primers for TCR Jbeta segments was used in the multiplex PCR. Amplification of the CDR3 region of rearranged TCR beta genes was performed with a multiplex PCR assay on genomic DNA. The amplified TCR beta libraries were sequenced on the Illumina HiSeq System as 87-base-pair reads. From the authors' description of their analysis: Across the 500 to 700 repertoires, a later analysis counted approximately 83 million unique TCR beta chains, around 11 million of which were shared by at least two donors. Raw reads were error-corrected and collapsed into unique sequences with a nearest-neighbor algorithm that merged closely related sequences to remove PCR and sequencing errors. To assign V, D and J gene segments, CDR3 sequences were aligned to IMGT reference sequences. For a sequence to be retained, a match of at least six nucleotides was required to both a V gene segment and a J gene segment. Rearrangements were classified as productive when the CDR3 lacked stop codons and remained in frame with V and J, and all other rearrangements were classified as non-productive. CDR3 was defined by IMGT convention, running from the second conserved V-encoded cysteine to the conserved J-encoded phenylalanine. The earlier analysis of roughly 590 of the donors excluded any sequence lacking an unambiguous match to a single V gene segment. An earlier analysis of almost 600 of the donors classified V segments as functional when productive rearrangements were above 56.7% and as segregating when the standard deviation between donors was above 5%. A statistical classification framework was developed to diagnose cytomegalovirus status using the catalog of TCR beta chain sequences. In a later analysis, V and J genes were assigned by comparing TCR nucleotide sequences against IMGT/GENE-DB human TR gene sequences. In a later analysis, CDR3 sequences and most-parsimonious VDJ recombination scenarios were assigned using the TCRdist pipeline. In a later analysis, every TCR beta chain was defined by the combination of its CDR3 amino acid sequence and its V-gene family, and reads without a unique V-gene family were dropped. A later analysis removed 450 to 600 highly shared, low-generation-probability nucleotide sequences to deal with suspected cross-contamination and a sequencing artifact. In a later analysis, a clonal expansion index was calculated for each public chain from normalized within-repertoire ranks of inferred template counts. A later analysis computed generation probabilities with a VDJ recombination model fitted to out-of-frame rearrangements, and checked the results against IGoR. In a later analysis, TCR-TCR, TCR-HLA and TCR-CMV co-occurrence was scored with hypergeometric tests, and a repertoire-size bias correction was applied to TCR pairs. In a later analysis, false discovery rates were estimated by permuting HLA or CMV assignments 20 times. In a later analysis, co-occurring TCRs were grouped using DBSCAN, with TCRdist sequence similarity added in when clustering inside HLA-allele-positive subsets. Repertoires with fewer than 30,000 or more than 120,000 public chains, plus five repertoires with anomalous nucleotide sharing, were excluded from co-occurrence clustering. TCRdb took this table from immuneACCESS and kept in-frame rearrangements with V and J called. Such tables lack part of the clones; where checked against another copy, unresolved V genes explain under half of the gap, and the rest is unexplained. V and J calls and clone size are given by that table; D and trimming were obtained from the DNA. This sample lists approximately 170,000 clones; more than 70% were detected once. The ten largest clones capture approximately 4.8% of the sample.

V sheds 8 bases and J sheds 0 bases, leaving 14 bases between their ends. The CDR3 runs 14 residues from the cysteine to the phenylalanine. The CDR3 DNA has 42 bases and is translated from base 1. Taken from the germline V gene (reference sequence), the CDR1 and CDR2 loops are MNHEY and SMNVEV. The V and J genes are TRBV27 and TRBJ2-7; the D gene remains uncertain. The sequenced sample was PBMCs. The clonotype was recovered from a man aged 25 to 40 in good health and CMV-seropositive. The CDR3 protein is CASFRGKNSYEQYF. The DNA sequence is given as TGTGCCAGCTTTCGCGGAAAAAACTCCTACGAGCAGTACTTC.